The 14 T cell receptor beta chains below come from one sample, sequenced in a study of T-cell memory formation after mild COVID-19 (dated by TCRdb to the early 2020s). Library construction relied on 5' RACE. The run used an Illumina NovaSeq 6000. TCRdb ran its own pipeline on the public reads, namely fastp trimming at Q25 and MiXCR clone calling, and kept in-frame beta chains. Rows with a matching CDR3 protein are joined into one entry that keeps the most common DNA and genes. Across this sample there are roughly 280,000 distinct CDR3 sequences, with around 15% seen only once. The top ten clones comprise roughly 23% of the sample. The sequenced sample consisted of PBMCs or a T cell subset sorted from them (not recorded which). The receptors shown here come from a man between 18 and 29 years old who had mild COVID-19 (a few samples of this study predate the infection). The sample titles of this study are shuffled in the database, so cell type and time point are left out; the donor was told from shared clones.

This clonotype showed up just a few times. CDR3 residues: CASSDGGMNTEAFF. The CDR3 DNA is TGTGCCAGCAGTGACGGGGGTATGAACACTGAAGCTTTCTTT. The rearrangement joins TRBV6-4 to TRBJ1-1; weak D call: TRBD1 (5 bases). V lost 2 bases, J lost 0 bases, and 7 bases lay in between. The CDR3 contains 14 residues. Germline CDR1 MRHNA, CDR2 SNTAGT.

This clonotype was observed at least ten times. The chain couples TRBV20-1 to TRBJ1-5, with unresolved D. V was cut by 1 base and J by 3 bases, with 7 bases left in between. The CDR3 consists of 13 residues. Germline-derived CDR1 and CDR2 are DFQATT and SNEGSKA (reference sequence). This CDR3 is CSARGPINQPQHF. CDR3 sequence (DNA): TGCAGTGCTAGAGGGCCGATCAATCAGCCCCAGCATTTT.

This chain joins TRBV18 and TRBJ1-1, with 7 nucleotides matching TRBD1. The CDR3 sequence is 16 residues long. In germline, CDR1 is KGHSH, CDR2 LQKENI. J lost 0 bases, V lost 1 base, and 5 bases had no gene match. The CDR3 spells CASSPRQGELNTEAFF. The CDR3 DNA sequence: TGTGCCAGCTCACCACGGCAGGGGGAACTGAACACTGAAGCTTTCTTT. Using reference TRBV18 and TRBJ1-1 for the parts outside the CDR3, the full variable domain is NAGVMQNPRHLVRRRGQEARLRCSPMKGHSHVYWYRQLPEEGLKFMVYLQKENIIDESGMPKERFSAEFPKEGPSILRIQQVVRGDSAAYFCASSPRQGELNTEAFFGQGTRLTVV.

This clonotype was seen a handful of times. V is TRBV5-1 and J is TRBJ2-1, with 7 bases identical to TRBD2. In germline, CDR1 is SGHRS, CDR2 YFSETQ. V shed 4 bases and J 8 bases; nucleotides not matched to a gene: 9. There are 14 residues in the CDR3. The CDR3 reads CASSGEGWGHEQFF. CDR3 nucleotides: TGCGCCAGCAGCGGGGAGGGATGGGGCCATGAGCAGTTCTTC.

This CDR3 reads CASRRQGSEKLFF. The CDR3 nucleotides are TGTGCCAGCAGGAGACAGGGGAGTGAAAAACTGTTTTTT. The chain uses TRBV12-3 or TRBV12-4 and TRBJ1-4; 8 bases align to TRBD1. J gave up 7 bases and V 6 bases, and 4 bases lay outside the gene matches. CDR3 length: 13 residues.

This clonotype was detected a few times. Written as DNA, the CDR3 is TGTGCCAGCAGTTACTCGAGGCCTCAGGACTACGAGCAGTACTTC. This translates into CASSYSRPQDYEQYF. The gene calls are TRBV6-6 and TRBJ2-7; unclear D gene. There are 15 residues in the CDR3. V lost 0 bases to trimming and J lost 3 bases, with 12 bases between them. Germline V gives CDR1 MNHNY, CDR2 SVGAGI (reference sequence).

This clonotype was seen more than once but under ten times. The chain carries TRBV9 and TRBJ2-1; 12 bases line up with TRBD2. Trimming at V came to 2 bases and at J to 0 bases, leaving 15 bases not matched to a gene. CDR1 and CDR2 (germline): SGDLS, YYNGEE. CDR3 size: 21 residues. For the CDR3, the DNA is TGTGCCAGCAGCGTCTCGACTAGCGGGGGATTATTTGACTACTCCTACAATGAGCAGTTCTTC. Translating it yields CASSVSTSGGLFDYSYNEQFF.

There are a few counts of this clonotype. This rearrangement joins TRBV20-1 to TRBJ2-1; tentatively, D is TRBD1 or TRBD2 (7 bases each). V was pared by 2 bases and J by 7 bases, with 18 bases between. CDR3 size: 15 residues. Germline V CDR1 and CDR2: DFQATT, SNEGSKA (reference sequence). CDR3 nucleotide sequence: TGCAGTGCTAGACCCCAGGGGGGGGGCCGGAATGAGCAGTTCTTC. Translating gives CSARPQGGGRNEQFF.

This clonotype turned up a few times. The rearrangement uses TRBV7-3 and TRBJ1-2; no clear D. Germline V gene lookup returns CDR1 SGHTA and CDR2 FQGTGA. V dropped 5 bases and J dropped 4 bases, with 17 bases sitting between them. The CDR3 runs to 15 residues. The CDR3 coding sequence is TGTGCCAGCAGCCCGAACGAAGGGTCGGGCTATGGCTACACCTTC. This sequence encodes CASSPNEGSGYGYTF.

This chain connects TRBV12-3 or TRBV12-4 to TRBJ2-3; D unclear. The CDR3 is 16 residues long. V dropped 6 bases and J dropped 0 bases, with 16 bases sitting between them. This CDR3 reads CASSPPVSTSTDTQYF. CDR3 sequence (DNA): TGTGCCAGCAGCCCCCCCGTCAGCACTAGCACAGATACGCAGTATTTT.

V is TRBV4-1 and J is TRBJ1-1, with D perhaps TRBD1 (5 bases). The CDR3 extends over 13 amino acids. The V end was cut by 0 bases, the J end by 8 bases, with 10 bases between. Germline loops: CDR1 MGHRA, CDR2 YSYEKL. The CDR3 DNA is TGCGCCAGCAGCCAAGATCGGGCAGGGGAAGCTTTCTTT. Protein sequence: CASSQDRAGEAFF.

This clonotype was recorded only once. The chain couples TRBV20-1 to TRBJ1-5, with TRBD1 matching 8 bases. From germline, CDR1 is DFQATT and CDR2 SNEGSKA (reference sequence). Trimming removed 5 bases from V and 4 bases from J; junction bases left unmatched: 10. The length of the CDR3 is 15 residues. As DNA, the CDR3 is TGCAGTGCTGAACTCCAGGACAGGGTTAATCAGCCCCAGCATTTT. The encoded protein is CSAELQDRVNQPQHF.

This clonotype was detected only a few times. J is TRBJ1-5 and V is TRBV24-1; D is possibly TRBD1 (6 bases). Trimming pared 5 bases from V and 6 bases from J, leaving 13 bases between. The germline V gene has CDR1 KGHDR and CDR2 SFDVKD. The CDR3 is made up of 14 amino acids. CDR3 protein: CATSGPGASQPQHF. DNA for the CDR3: TGTGCCACCAGTGGCCCGGGGGCGAGTCAGCCCCAGCATTTT.

This chain's CDR3 is CASSIGPGFTEAFF. DNA for the CDR3: TGTGCCAGTAGTATTGGGCCAGGGTTTACCGAAGCTTTCTTT. The chain couples TRBV19 to TRBJ1-1; TRBD1 might be the D (5 bases). The CDR3 is 14 amino acids. CDR1 LNHDA and CDR2 SQIVND come from the germline V gene (reference sequence). The V end lost 3 bases, the J end lost 8 bases, and 16 bases lay between the germline ends. Together with reference TRBV19 and TRBJ1-1, the CDR3 gives the full variable domain: DGGITQSPKYLFRKEGQNVTLSCEQNLNHDAMYWYRQDPGQGLRLIYYSQIVNDFQKGDIAEGYSVSREKKESFPLTVTSAQKNPTAFYLCASSIGPGFTEAFFGQGTRLTVV.